Following are 4 T cell receptor beta chains from one sample sequenced in a study of shared clonotypes between healthy human individuals. Naive CD8 cells comprised CD45RO-negative, CCR7-positively selected cells, excluding terminally differentiated effector memory CD45RA+ cells. This table comes from immunoSEQ multiplex PCR, and its TCRdb copy is limited to in-frame clones, with some not included. The data show just over 2,000,000 clones, with roughly 94% seen just once and 1% to 1.3% held by the top ten. The material sequenced was naive CD8+ T cells sorted from blood. Receptor source: a man aged 18 to 29 in good health.

The V and J genes are TRBV25-1 and TRBJ2-7, with D possibly TRBD2 on 6 matching bases. V was clipped by 0 bases and J by 3 bases, with 12 bases between them. CDR1 and CDR2 (germline): MGHDK, SYGVNS. The CDR3 is 15 residues long. CDR3 bases: TGTGCCAGCAGTGAATATCGGGGGATGTACTACGAGCAGTACTTC. Translating it yields CASSEYRGMYYEQYF.

This clone is a singleton in its sample. The chain links TRBV6-5 to TRBJ2-5, with 14 bases aligning to TRBD2. Losses at the gene ends were 10 bases for V and 1 base for J; bases not matched to a gene: 5. Germline V CDR1 and CDR2: MNHEY, SVGAGI. The CDR3 consists of 15 residues. This chain's CDR3 is CATKTSGGVQETQYF. The CDR3 DNA reads TGTGCCACCAAGACTAGCGGGGGGGTCCAAGAGACCCAGTACTTC.

This chain uses TRBV27 with TRBJ2-7; D could derive from TRBD1 or TRBD2 (5 bases each). The CDR3 length is 13 residues. The V gene's germline CDR1 is MNHEY and CDR2 SMNVEV (reference sequence). V lost 7 bases and J lost 12, with 22 bases in between. CDR3 sequence: CASTSLGLPSLYF. In nucleotides, the CDR3 is TGTGCCAGCACTAGCTTGGGGCTCCCCAGTCTGTACTTC.

This clone was found once. The chain employs TRBV7-2 and TRBJ2-7; unclear D gene. Germline values: CDR1 SGHTA, CDR2 FQGNSA. Trimming stripped 4 bases from V and 5 bases from J, with 18 bases between. This CDR3 spans 15 amino acids. The CDR3 sequence: CASSSLDRRRDEQYF. In nucleotides, the CDR3 is TGTGCCAGCAGCTCCCTAGATCGTAGAAGGGACGAGCAGTACTTC.